The clone carrying this TCR beta chain showed up just once. What it binds is unknown. This entry comes from a study of tissue T cells after allogeneic stem cell transplantation. Study conclusions and caveats: Alloreactivity or antigen specificity of tissue TCRs was not determined; some clones might be host cells.

The assay was immunoSEQ multiplex PCR, and TCRdb's table has in-frame clones only and misses some. The profile shows tens of thousands of clones, roughly 92% of them singletons. CDR3 length: 13 residues. The V and J ends lost 2 bases and 8 bases respectively, with 12 bases between them. The source material was blood, sampled before transplantation. The chain combines TRBV12-3 or TRBV12-4 with TRBJ1-2, with D perhaps matching TRBD1 (6 bases). This clonotype originated in a woman aged 40-75 years who later had graft-versus-host disease after an allogeneic stem cell transplant. The CDR3 bases are TGTGCCAGCAGTTTATGGGGGGCTGAAGGCTACACCTTC. It yields the protein CASSLWGAEGYTF.